Following are 6 T cell receptor beta chains from one sample sequenced in a study of beta chain features in type 1 diabetes. Isolated RNA was reverse transcribed in full, so expressed TCRB transcripts were sequenced. The table came from immunoSEQ multiplex PCR; TCRdb's copy has only in-frame clones and leaves some out. This table holds about 140,000 clones, 9.5% to 10% found once. Sequencing was done on a sample of central memory CD4+ T cells from blood. These receptors originate from a woman in her thirties or forties in good health.

CDR3: CASSSGGLGTFGNQPQHF. CDR3 DNA sequence: TGTGCCAGCAGCTCGGGGGGGTTGGGGACCTTTGGCAATCAGCCCCAGCATTTT. The rearrangement links TRBV7-9 to TRBJ1-5, with TRBD1 as a possible D gene (5 bases). CDR1 and CDR2 (germline): SEHNR, FQNEAQ (reference sequence). The CDR3 sequence is 18 residues long. The ends were cut back, 4 bases at V and 2 bases at J, with 21 bases in the middle.

The chain employs TRBV5-4 and TRBJ2-1, with 11 bases identical to TRBD2. Germline V gives CDR1 SGHNT, CDR2 YYREEE (reference sequence). V trimming: 4 bases; J trimming: 4 bases; junction bases outside the gene matches: 7. This CDR3 has 16 residues. CDR3 coding DNA: TGTGCCAGCAGCCTCGCGACTAGCGGGATATACAATGAGCAGTTCTTC. Translated: CASSLATSGIYNEQFF.

This clone was seen more than once but under ten times. V usage is TRBV5-1 and J usage is TRBJ2-5, with TRBD1 matching 11 bases. Germline loops: CDR1 SGHRS, CDR2 YFSETQ. The ends lost 5 bases at V and 6 bases at J; junction bases unmatched: 6. The CDR3 length is 14 residues. CDR3 loop: CASSSGTGGQTQYF. For the CDR3, the DNA is TGCGCCAGCAGTTCCGGGACAGGGGGACAGACCCAGTACTTC.

The chain has TRBV7-9 and TRBJ1-2; D uncertain. V gave up 5 bases and J gave up 4 bases, with 11 bases separating them. The CDR3 runs 13 residues. Germline CDR1 SEHNR, CDR2 FQNEAQ (reference sequence). CDR3 bases: TGTGCCAGCAGCCCGAGTGGCGGCTATGGCTACACCTTC. It yields the protein CASSPSGGYGYTF.

The V gene is TRBV6-4, the J gene TRBJ2-3, with TRBD2 identical over 9 bases. Losses at the gene ends were 2 bases for V and 4 bases for J; bases not matched to a gene: 1. The CDR3 sequence is 14 residues long. Germline lookup yields CDR1 MRHNA and CDR2 SNTAGT. CDR3 DNA sequence: TGTGCCAGCAGTGACAGCGGGGGGTCAGATACGCAGTATTTT. This sequence encodes CASSDSGGSDTQYF.

In its sample, this clone was seen many times. This chain connects TRBV7-2 to TRBJ2-5; D is uncertain. The CDR3 sequence is 13 residues long. V lost 2 bases and J 4 bases, leaving 8 bases between the germline ends. CDR1 and CDR2 from the germline V gene are SGHTA and FQGNSA. CDR3 loop: CASSLSGPETQYF. CDR3 bases: TGTGCCAGCAGCTTAAGTGGGCCAGAGACCCAGTACTTC.